The 8 T cell receptor beta chains given below trace back to one sample, sequenced in a study of blood T cell repertoires in COVID-19. TCRdb's copy holds only in-frame clones and misses some; the assay was immunoSEQ multiplex PCR. The table shows 250,000 to 300,000 clones, with around 91% occurring only once. Sequenced sample: peripheral blood. The source is a woman aged 60-75 years with acute or convalescent COVID-19.

The rearrangement links TRBV7-6 to TRBJ2-3, with D perhaps matching TRBD2 (6 bases). Germline V lookup: CDR1 SGHVS, CDR2 FNYEAQ. V gave up 6 bases and J gave up 7 bases, with 20 bases separating them. CDR3 length equals 15 residues. The CDR3 spells CASSQMGTFGNTQYF. The CDR3 region has the DNA TGTGCCAGCAGTCAAATGGGGACTTTCGGAAATACGCAGTATTTT.

This sequence joins TRBV4-1 and TRBJ1-3, with 8 bases that match TRBD1. Germline V gene data show CDR1 as MGHRA and CDR2 as YSYEKL. V trimming: 1 base; J trimming: 0 bases; junction bases outside the gene matches: 5. The CDR3 totals 17 residues. CDR3 region: CASSQGQGPGSGNTIYF. In nucleotides, the CDR3 is TGCGCCAGCAGCCAAGGACAGGGGCCAGGCTCTGGAAACACCATATATTTT.

The J gene is TRBJ2-3, the V gene TRBV5-1; D might be TRBD1 (6 bases). V was cut by 2 bases and J by 1 base, with 11 bases left in between. Germline CDR1 SGHRS, CDR2 YFSETQ. The CDR3 length is 15 residues. The CDR3 reads CASSFPTGGTDTQYF. The CDR3 nucleotides are TGCGCCAGCAGCTTTCCGACAGGAGGCACAGATACGCAGTATTTT.

CDR3 coding DNA: TGTGCCAGCGAGGGGACTAGCGGGAGCTACAATGAGCAGTTCTTC. Residues: CASEGTSGSYNEQFF. The chain uses TRBV6-4 and TRBJ2-1, with 14 bases aligning to TRBD2. Germline V gene lookup returns CDR1 MRHNA and CDR2 SNTAGT. This CDR3 is built from 15 residues. Trimming removed 8 bases from V and 3 bases from J; junction bases left unmatched: 3.

Only a few counts were recorded for this clone. V gene TRBV5-6 combines with J gene TRBJ1-4; D possibly corresponds to TRBD1 (6 bases). Germline CDR1 SGHDT, CDR2 YYEEEE. This CDR3 has 15 residues. V was clipped by 4 bases and J by 4 bases, with 14 bases between them. CDR3 DNA sequence: TGTGCCAGCAGCCATTCCAGGGGAGATAATGAAAAACTGTTTTTT. This sequence encodes CASSHSRGDNEKLFF.

The chain recombines TRBV19 with TRBJ2-4; no definite D call. The germline V gene encodes CDR1 LNHDA and CDR2 SQIVND (reference sequence). With 1 base removed from V and 6 bases from J, the gap between germline ends came to 7 bases. This CDR3 is 13 amino acids long. In DNA, the CDR3 is TGTGCCAGTAGTATAGGACAAAGAAACATTCAGTACTTC. It yields the protein CASSIGQRNIQYF.

The rearrangement uses TRBV9 and TRBJ1-1, with a tentative D call TRBD1 (6 bases). The germline gives CDR1 SGDLS, CDR2 YYNGEE. The CDR3 is 13 amino acids. V was shortened by 8 bases and J by 0 bases, with 11 bases between the two germline ends. In DNA form, the CDR3 reads TGTGCCAGTAAACAGGGCATGAACACTGAAGCTTTCTTT. The encoded protein is CASKQGMNTEAFF.

This clone appeared once. This chain links TRBV14 with TRBJ1-2, with 9 nucleotides matching TRBD1. J was trimmed by 4 bases and V by 7 bases; bases with no gene match: 10. The germline V gene encodes CDR1 SGHDN and CDR2 FVKESK. This CDR3 contains 15 residues. CDR3 bases: TGTGCCAGCAAGTTTAGGGACAGGGCCCGCTATGGCTACACCTTC. Its translation is CASKFRDRARYGYTF.